This TCR beta chain is from a study of blood T cells in healthy people across ages. About the research overall: Template switching recovered approximately one barcoded beta molecule for every two T cells.

V was pared by 3 bases and J by 8 bases, with 8 bases of the junction left unmatched. Per the germline V gene, CDR1 is LNHNV and CDR2 is YYDKDF (reference sequence). This CDR3 has 15 amino acids. Through a sample-barcoded 5' primer and a J-beta primer mix, a second PCR was run for roughly 6 to 11 cycles. TCRdb redid the calling of the 5' RACE reads with MiXCR, one entry per CDR3 protein. The repertoire has more than 650,000 distinct CDR3 sequences, roughly 24% of them found once; the top ten carry under 3%. The data were also submitted as part of a second study, on T cells of mothers and their children. That study adds: Compared with unrelated pairs, related mother-child pairs had slightly higher, non-significant overlap. The authors detected no persistent microchimeric T cell clones.

Sequencing was carried out using blood. The source is a boy younger than 18 in good health. The rearrangement joins TRBV15 to TRBJ1-4; the match to TRBD1 covers 8 bases. The CDR3 DNA reads as TGTGCCACCAGCAGGTCTCAGGGGGCAGGCGAAAAACTGTTTTTT. Protein product: CATSRSQGAGEKLFF.